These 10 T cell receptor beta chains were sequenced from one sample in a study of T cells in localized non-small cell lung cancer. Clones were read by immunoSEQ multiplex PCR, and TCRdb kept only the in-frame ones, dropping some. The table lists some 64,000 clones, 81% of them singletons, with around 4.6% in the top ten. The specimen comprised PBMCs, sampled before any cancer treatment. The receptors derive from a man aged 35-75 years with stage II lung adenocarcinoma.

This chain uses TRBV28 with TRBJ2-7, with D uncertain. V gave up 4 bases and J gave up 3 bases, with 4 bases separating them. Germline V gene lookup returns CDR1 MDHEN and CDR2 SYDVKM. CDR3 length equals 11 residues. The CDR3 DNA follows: TGTGCCAGCAGTTCGGGCTACGAGCAGTACTTC. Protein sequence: CASSSGYEQYF.

The CDR3 DNA sequence: TGTGCCAGCAGCTTAGATCCTTCCGGAAACACCATATATTTT. Translation gives CASSLDPSGNTIYF. The gene calls are TRBV11-2 and TRBJ1-3; D gene unclear. This CDR3 is 14 amino acids long. Trimming shortened V by 0 bases and J by 4 bases, and 7 bases separated the two germline ends. Germline CDR1 and CDR2: SGHAT and FQNNGV.

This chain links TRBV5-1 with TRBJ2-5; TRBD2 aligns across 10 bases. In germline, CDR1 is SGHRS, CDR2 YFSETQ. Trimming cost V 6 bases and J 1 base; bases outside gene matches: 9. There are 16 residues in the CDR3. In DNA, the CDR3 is TGCGCCAGCAAAAGAGCGGGAGGGTACAGCCAAGAGACCCAGTACTTC. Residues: CASKRAGGYSQETQYF.

The CDR3 nucleotides are TGTGCCAGCAGTGATGGCGGGGGGGTAGATGGCTACACCTTC. It specifies CASSDGGGVDGYTF. The J gene is TRBJ1-2, the V gene TRBV6-1; a possible D gene is TRBD1 (5 bases). Germline V gives CDR1 MNHNS, CDR2 SASEGT. V was clipped by 3 bases and J by 6 bases, with 14 bases between them. The CDR3 has 14 amino acids.

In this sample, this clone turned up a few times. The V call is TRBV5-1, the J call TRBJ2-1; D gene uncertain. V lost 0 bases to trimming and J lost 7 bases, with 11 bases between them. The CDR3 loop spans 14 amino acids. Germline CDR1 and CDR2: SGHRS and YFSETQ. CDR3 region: CASSLEATRNEQFF. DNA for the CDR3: TGCGCCAGCAGCTTGGAGGCAACCCGGAATGAGCAGTTCTTC.

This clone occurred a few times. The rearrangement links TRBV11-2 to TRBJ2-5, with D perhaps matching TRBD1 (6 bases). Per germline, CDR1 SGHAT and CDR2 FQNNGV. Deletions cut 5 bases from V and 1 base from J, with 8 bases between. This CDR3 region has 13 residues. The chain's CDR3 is CASSGGLQETQYF. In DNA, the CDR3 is TGTGCCAGCAGCGGGGGCCTCCAAGAGACCCAGTACTTC.

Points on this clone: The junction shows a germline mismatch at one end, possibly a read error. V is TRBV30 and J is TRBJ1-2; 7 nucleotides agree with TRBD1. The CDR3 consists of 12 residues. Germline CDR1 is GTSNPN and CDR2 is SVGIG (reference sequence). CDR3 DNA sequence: TGTGCCTGGCAGGGGGGACACCCAATTATCGCCTTC. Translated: CAWQGGHPIIAF.

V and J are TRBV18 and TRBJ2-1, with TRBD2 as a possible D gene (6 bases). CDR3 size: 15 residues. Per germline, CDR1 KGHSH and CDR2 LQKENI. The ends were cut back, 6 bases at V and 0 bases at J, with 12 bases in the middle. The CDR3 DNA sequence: TGTGCCAGCTCTTCCCAGGGAGGCTCCTACAATGAGCAGTTCTTC. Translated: CASSSQGGSYNEQFF.

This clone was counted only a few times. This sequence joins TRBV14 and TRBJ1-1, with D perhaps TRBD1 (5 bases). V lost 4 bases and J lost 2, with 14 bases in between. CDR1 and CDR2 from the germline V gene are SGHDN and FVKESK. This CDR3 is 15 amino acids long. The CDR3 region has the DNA TGTGCCAGCAGCCCTACAGGCGACCTTAACACTGAAGCTTTCTTT. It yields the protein CASSPTGDLNTEAFF.

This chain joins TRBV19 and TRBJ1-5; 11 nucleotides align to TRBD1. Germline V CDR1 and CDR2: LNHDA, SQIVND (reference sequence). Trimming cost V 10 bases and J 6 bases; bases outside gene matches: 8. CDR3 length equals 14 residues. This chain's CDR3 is CATMDRGLGQPQHF. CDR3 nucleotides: TGTGCCACAATGGACAGGGGGCTTGGTCAGCCCCAGCATTTT.